The rows below give T cell receptor beta chains drawn from one sample of a study of blood T cell repertoires in COVID-19. Sequencing was performed with immunoSEQ multiplex PCR; in TCRdb, only in-frame clones are kept and a portion is missing. Of 95,000 or so clones listed, around 87% were seen once; the top ten hold roughly a sixth. What was sequenced was peripheral blood. The receptors derive from a human donor in a cohort sampled during active COVID-19. Each CDR3 is given with its conserved first and last residue. The D gene is left open where the match is weak. Clone size is stated in some rows and not others, as once, few, many or a class when expanded.

V	D	J	size	DNA	CDR3
TRBV20-1	NA	TRBJ1-5	NA	TGCAGTGCTAGTCCAGGGGCCGGGCAGCCCCAGCATTTT	CSASPGAGQPQHF
TRBV6-2/TRBV6-3	NA	TRBJ2-7	NA	TGTGCCAGCAGTTACCGCCTGGGCAGCACCCTCTACGAGCAGTACTTC	CASSYRLGSTLYEQYF
TRBV30	NA	TRBJ1-6	NA	TGTGCCTGGAAAATTCAGGGCAGCGCGGGGTCACCCCTCCACTTT	CAWKIQGSAGSPLHF
TRBV9	NA	TRBJ2-1	NA	TGTGCCAGCAGCGTGTTGACTAGTATTGTCGATGAGCAGTTCTTC	CASSVLTSIVDEQFF
TRBV2	TRBD1	TRBJ1-4	NA	TGTGCCACCAAACAGGGGCCTAATGAAAAACTGTTTTTT	CATKQGPNEKLFF
TRBV5-4	TRBD2	TRBJ2-7	once	TGTGCCAGCTCCCGGTCTAGCGGGGACGAGCAGTACTTC	CASSRSSGDEQYF
TRBV2	TRBD1	TRBJ1-1	NA	TGTGCCAGCAGGACGCCGGGACAGGGAAAGAACACTGAAGCTTTCTTT	CASRTPGQGKNTEAFF
TRBV6-5	TRBD1	TRBJ1-5	NA	TGTGCCAGCAGTAGGGACAGGTATAGCAATCAGCCCCAGCATTTT	CASSRDRYSNQPQHF
TRBV12-5	NA	TRBJ2-7	NA	TGTGCTAGTGGTTTGGTCGGGGGATACGAGCAGTACTTC	CASGLVGGYEQYF
TRBV19	TRBD1	TRBJ1-1	NA	TGTGCCAGTAGTATCGGACAGGTAAACACTGAAGCTTTCTTT	CASSIGQVNTEAFF
TRBV4-2	TRBD2	TRBJ2-5	NA	TGTGCCAGCAGCCAAGTCCGGACTAGCGGGGGACAAGAGACCCAGTACTTC	CASSQVRTSGGQETQYF
TRBV7-9	NA	TRBJ1-2	NA	TGTGCCAGCAGCTTAGTGGAGGTTAACTATGGCTACACCTTC	CASSLVEVNYGYTF
TRBV3-1/TRBV3-2	NA	TRBJ2-7	NA	TGTGCCAGCAGCCAAGAAAACAGGGTGGACGAGCAGTACTTC	CASSQENRVDEQYF
TRBV28	NA	TRBJ2-7	NA	TGTGCCAGCAGTTCGACAGGACTGAGCTCCTACGAGCAGTACTTC	CASSSTGLSSYEQYF
TRBV5-1	NA	TRBJ1-1	NA	TGCGCCACCCAGGAAAGCCTGAACACTGAAGCTTTCTTT	CATQESLNTEAFF
TRBV5-6	NA	TRBJ2-5	NA	TGTGCCAGCAGCTTAGGGCAGGGATGGGGAGAGACCCAGTACTTC	CASSLGQGWGETQYF
TRBV15	NA	TRBJ2-1	NA	TGTGCCACCAGCAGAGAAGGCAGCCTCGGGGGTGAGCAGTTCTTC	CATSREGSLGGEQFF